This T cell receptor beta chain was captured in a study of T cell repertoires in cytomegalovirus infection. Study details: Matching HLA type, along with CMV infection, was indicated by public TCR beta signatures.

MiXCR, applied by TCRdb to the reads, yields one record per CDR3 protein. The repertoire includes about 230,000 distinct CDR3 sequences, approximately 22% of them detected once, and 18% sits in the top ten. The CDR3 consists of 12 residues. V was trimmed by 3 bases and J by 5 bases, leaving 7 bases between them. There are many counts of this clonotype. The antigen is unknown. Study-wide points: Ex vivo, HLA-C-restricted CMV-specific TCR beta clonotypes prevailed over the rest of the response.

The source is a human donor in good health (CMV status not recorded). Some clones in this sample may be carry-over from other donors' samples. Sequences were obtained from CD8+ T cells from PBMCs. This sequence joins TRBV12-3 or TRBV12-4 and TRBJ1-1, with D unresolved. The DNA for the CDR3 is TGTGCCAGCAGTTTTGGAAAGACTGAAGCTTTCTTT. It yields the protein CASSFGKTEAFF.